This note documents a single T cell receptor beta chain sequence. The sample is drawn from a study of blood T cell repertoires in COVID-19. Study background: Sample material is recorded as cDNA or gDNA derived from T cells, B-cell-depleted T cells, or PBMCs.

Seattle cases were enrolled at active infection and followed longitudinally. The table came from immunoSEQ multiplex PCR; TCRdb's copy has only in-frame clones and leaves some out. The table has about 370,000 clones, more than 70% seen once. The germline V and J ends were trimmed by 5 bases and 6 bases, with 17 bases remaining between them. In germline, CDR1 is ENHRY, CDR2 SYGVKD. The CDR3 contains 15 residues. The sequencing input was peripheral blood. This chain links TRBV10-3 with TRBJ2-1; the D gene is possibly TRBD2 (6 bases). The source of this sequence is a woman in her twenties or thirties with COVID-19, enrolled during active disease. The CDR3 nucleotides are TGTGCCATCAGTTCCTTCGAGGGAGCGGGCAATGAGCAGTTCTTC. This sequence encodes CAISSFEGAGNEQFF.